A selection of T cell receptor beta chains follows, all from one sample in a study of tumor-infiltrating lymphocytes in primary liver carcinoma. Each CDR3 protein gets one entry after TCRdb re-called the multiplex PCR reads with MiXCR. In the table there are about 200,000 distinct CDR3 sequences, 65% of which are singletons. Sequencing was carried out using peripheral blood. These receptors originate from a woman aged 60 to 75 with primary liver carcinoma and hepatitis B virus infection. Each CDR3 is given with its conserved first and last residue. Fields, in order: J gene, V gene, D gene, clone size, CDR3 DNA, CDR3 protein. D genes are given only for firm matches. Clone size is not always given. Where it is, it says once, few, many or a class for expanded clones.

J gene: TRBJ2-2; V gene: TRBV11-2; D gene: NA; clone size: NA; CDR3 DNA: TGTGCCACCCGACCCCTAAGGGGCAGGGAAAACACCGGGGAGCTGTTTTTT; CDR3 protein: CATRPLRGRENTGELFF
J gene: TRBJ1-1; V gene: TRBV12-3/TRBV12-4; D gene: NA; clone size: few; CDR3 DNA: TGTGCCAGCAGTCCCAATTCAGGTTGGAGCACTGAAGCTTTCTTT; CDR3 protein: CASSPNSGWSTEAFF
J gene: TRBJ2-4; V gene: TRBV14; D gene: NA; clone size: NA; CDR3 DNA: TGTGCCAGCAGCCCTCTGGCGGGAGCCAAAAACATTCAGTACTTC; CDR3 protein: CASSPLAGAKNIQYF
J gene: TRBJ1-2; V gene: TRBV7-9; D gene: NA; clone size: once; CDR3 DNA: TGTGCCACCACCCCTGCCGGAATCTATGGCTACACCTTC; CDR3 protein: CATTPAGIYGYTF
J gene: TRBJ2-1; V gene: TRBV10-3; D gene: NA; clone size: NA; CDR3 DNA: TGTGCCATCAGCCCCTTTAGGGAAATAAATGAGCAGTTCTTC; CDR3 protein: CAISPFREINEQFF
J gene: TRBJ2-7; V gene: TRBV6-5; D gene: NA; clone size: NA; CDR3 DNA: TGTGCCAGCAGACACCAGGGTGGCTACGAGCAGTACTTC; CDR3 protein: CASRHQGGYEQYF
J gene: TRBJ2-7; V gene: TRBV7-8; D gene: TRBD2; clone size: few; CDR3 DNA: TGTGCCAGCAGCTTAGAGAGCGGGAGTCTGTACGAGCAGTACTTC; CDR3 protein: CASSLESGSLYEQYF
J gene: TRBJ2-1; V gene: TRBV28; D gene: TRBD2; clone size: few; CDR3 DNA: TGTGCTGCTGCGGGAGAGTTAGGGAATGAGCAGTTCTTC; CDR3 protein: CAAAGELGNEQFF
J gene: TRBJ1-3; V gene: TRBV12-3/TRBV12-4; D gene: TRBD1; clone size: many; CDR3 DNA: TGTGCCAGCGGTTTGGGGACAGGGGGGAGCTCTGGAAACACCATATATTTT; CDR3 protein: CASGLGTGGSSGNTIYF
J gene: TRBJ2-3; V gene: TRBV5-6; D gene: TRBD2; clone size: few; CDR3 DNA: TGTGCCAGCAGCTTGGAGGGAGGGGCAGATACGCAGTATTTT; CDR3 protein: CASSLEGGADTQYF
J gene: TRBJ2-5; V gene: TRBV5-4; D gene: TRBD1; clone size: NA; CDR3 DNA: TGTGCCAGCAGCCCAGGACAGGGGGTGGGAGGGACCCAGTACTTC; CDR3 protein: CASSPGQGVGGTQYF
J gene: TRBJ1-2; V gene: TRBV12-3/TRBV12-4; D gene: TRBD1; clone size: many; CDR3 DNA: TGTGCCAGCAGTTTCAGCAAATCAGGGGGCGCAGGTAGTGGCTACACCTTC; CDR3 protein: CASSFSKSGGAGSGYTF
J gene: TRBJ1-1; V gene: TRBV6-6; D gene: NA; clone size: NA; CDR3 DNA: TGTGCCAGCCGAAGATTGGCCTCGAACACTGAAGTTTTCTTT; CDR3 protein: CASRRLASNTEVFF
J gene: TRBJ1-1; V gene: TRBV29-1; D gene: NA; clone size: NA; CDR3 DNA: TGCAGCGTTGTGATCGGGGGATTGAACACTGAAACTTTCTTT; CDR3 protein: CSVVIGGLNTETFF
J gene: TRBJ1-2; V gene: TRBV7-8; D gene: NA; clone size: NA; CDR3 DNA: TGTGCCAGCAGCTTGGGACCCTGTGGCTACACCTTC; CDR3 protein: CASSLGPCGYTF
J gene: TRBJ2-1; V gene: TRBV11-2; D gene: NA; clone size: NA; CDR3 DNA: TGTGCCAGCAGCCTAGAGGGTGGGGAGAACAATGGGCAGTTCTTC; CDR3 protein: CASSLEGGENNGQFF
J gene: TRBJ2-7; V gene: TRBV11-2; D gene: NA; clone size: once; CDR3 DNA: TGTGCCAGCAGCTTAGGGACGGGTGCTAACCCCTGCGAACAGTACTTC; CDR3 protein: CASSLGTGANPCEQYF
J gene: TRBJ1-1; V gene: TRBV12-3/TRBV12-4; D gene: NA; clone size: NA; CDR3 DNA: TGTGCCAGCAGTATGCCAGAGAACACTGAAGCTTTCTTT; CDR3 protein: CASSMPENTEAFF
J gene: TRBJ2-2; V gene: TRBV11-3; D gene: NA; clone size: NA; CDR3 DNA: TGTGTAAGCAGCCCTTTGGTGCGCGGGGAGCTGTTTTTT; CDR3 protein: CVSSPLVRGELFF
J gene: TRBJ2-3; V gene: TRBV7-9; D gene: TRBD1; clone size: NA; CDR3 DNA: TGTACCAGCAGCTTATTGTTTGGACAGGGGAGCACAGATACGCAGTATTTT; CDR3 protein: CTSSLLFGQGSTDTQYF
J gene: TRBJ1-2; V gene: TRBV11-2; D gene: NA; clone size: NA; CDR3 DNA: TGTGCCAGCAGCTTAGATTCTGACGGGAAGTATGGTTACGCCTTC; CDR3 protein: CASSLDSDGKYGYAF
J gene: TRBJ1-5; V gene: TRBV11-2; D gene: TRBD1; clone size: NA; CDR3 DNA: TGTATCAGCAGCCCGACAGGGAGCAATCAGCCCCAGCATTTT; CDR3 protein: CISSPTGSNQPQHF
J gene: TRBJ1-6; V gene: TRBV11-2; D gene: NA; clone size: NA; CDR3 DNA: TGTGTCAGCAGCCCACGACAGGTTTCACCCCTCCACTTT; CDR3 protein: CVSSPRQVSPLHF
J gene: TRBJ2-1; V gene: TRBV4-3; D gene: NA; clone size: NA; CDR3 DNA: TGCGCCAGCAGCCAATTCCCCCCCCCGGCGGACAATGAGCAGTTCTTC; CDR3 protein: CASSQFPPPADNEQFF
J gene: TRBJ2-1; V gene: TRBV28; D gene: NA; clone size: NA; CDR3 DNA: TGTGCCAGCAGGCGGGCGAGCTCCTACAATGAGCAGTTCTTC; CDR3 protein: CASRRASSYNEQFF
J gene: TRBJ2-1; V gene: TRBV6-5; D gene: NA; clone size: few; CDR3 DNA: TGTGCCAGCAGAGCCAGGACAGCATACAATGAGCAGTTCTTC; CDR3 protein: CASRARTAYNEQFF
J gene: TRBJ2-1; V gene: TRBV11-2; D gene: NA; clone size: medium-sized; CDR3 DNA: TGTGCCAGCAGCTTAGACCGGGTAAGAGAGCAGTTCTTC; CDR3 protein: CASSLDRVREQFF
J gene: TRBJ2-5; V gene: TRBV29-1; D gene: NA; clone size: NA; CDR3 DNA: TGCAGCGTTGAAGATGCGTGGGTTCTGGAGACCCAATACTTC; CDR3 protein: CSVEDAWVLETQYF
J gene: TRBJ1-5; V gene: TRBV11-2; D gene: NA; clone size: NA; CDR3 DNA: TGTGCCAGCAGCTTAGTCGAGGGCAGGGCACAGCCCCAGCATTTT; CDR3 protein: CASSLVEGRAQPQHF
J gene: TRBJ1-2; V gene: TRBV11-2; D gene: TRBD1; clone size: NA; CDR3 DNA: TGTGTCAGCAACCAGGGGGGACAGGGCATAGGCTACACCTTC; CDR3 protein: CVSNQGGQGIGYTF
J gene: TRBJ2-5; V gene: TRBV11-2; D gene: NA; clone size: NA; CDR3 DNA: TGTGCCAGCAGCCAGGCAGAAGAGACCCAGTACTTC; CDR3 protein: CASSQAEETQYF
J gene: TRBJ2-3; V gene: TRBV29-1; D gene: NA; clone size: NA; CDR3 DNA: TGCAGGGTTGAGGGATCAGATACGCGGTATTTT; CDR3 protein: CRVEGSDTRYF
J gene: TRBJ1-4; V gene: TRBV6-6; D gene: NA; clone size: many; CDR3 DNA: TGTGCCAGCAGGGACAGTGGGCCCCCACGGGAAAAACTGTTTTTT; CDR3 protein: CASRDSGPPREKLFF
J gene: TRBJ2-3; V gene: TRBV11-2; D gene: TRBD2; clone size: NA; CDR3 DNA: TGTGCCAGCAGCACCCGACTAGCGACAGATATGCAGTATTTT; CDR3 protein: CASSTRLATDMQYF
J gene: TRBJ1-2; V gene: TRBV27; D gene: TRBD1; clone size: NA; CDR3 DNA: TGTGCCAGCAGTTTCCGCGGGGGACAGGGAGCCGCTGGCTACACCTTC; CDR3 protein: CASSFRGGQGAAGYTF
J gene: TRBJ2-3; V gene: TRBV28; D gene: NA; clone size: NA; CDR3 DNA: TGTGCCAGCAGCCATGAAGATACGCAGTATTTT; CDR3 protein: CASSHEDTQYF
J gene: TRBJ2-1; V gene: TRBV6-5; D gene: TRBD2; clone size: NA; CDR3 DNA: TGTGTCAGCAGGCACTCCGGGACTAGCGGACACAATGAGCAGTTCTTC; CDR3 protein: CVSRHSGTSGHNEQFF
J gene: TRBJ2-1; V gene: TRBV11-3; D gene: NA; clone size: NA; CDR3 DNA: TGTGTCAGCAGCGTCGCGGGACTGTCTGGTGAGCAGTTCTTC; CDR3 protein: CVSSVAGLSGEQFF
J gene: TRBJ2-7; V gene: TRBV4-2; D gene: TRBD2; clone size: many; CDR3 DNA: TGTGCCAGCAGCCAGAGAGGGACTAGCGGGAGCTCCTACGAGCAGTACTTC; CDR3 protein: CASSQRGTSGSSYEQYF
J gene: TRBJ2-3; V gene: TRBV10-3; D gene: NA; clone size: many; CDR3 DNA: TGTGCCATCAGTGAGTCAACTACCCGGGGTTCCCTCATGGAGCAGTATTTT; CDR3 protein: CAISESTTRGSLMEQYF
J gene: TRBJ2-6; V gene: TRBV6-5; D gene: NA; clone size: many; CDR3 DNA: TGTGCCAGCACCCCTTTGGCAGGGGATCATAAGTCGGGGGCCAACGTCCTGACTTTC; CDR3 protein: CASTPLAGDHKSGANVLTF
J gene: TRBJ2-1; V gene: TRBV28; D gene: NA; clone size: NA; CDR3 DNA: TGTGCCAGCAATGGGGAGCCGGGGTCCTACAATGAGCAGTTCTTC; CDR3 protein: CASNGEPGSYNEQFF
J gene: TRBJ2-5; V gene: TRBV28; D gene: NA; clone size: few; CDR3 DNA: TGTGCCAGCAGTCTTAGTCCCTCTCAAGAGACCCAGTACTTC; CDR3 protein: CASSLSPSQETQYF
J gene: TRBJ1-5; V gene: TRBV6-2/TRBV6-3; D gene: TRBD1; clone size: many; CDR3 DNA: TGTGCCAGCAGTCGCTGGACAGGGGCGAGCAATCAGCCCCAGCATTTT; CDR3 protein: CASSRWTGASNQPQHF
J gene: TRBJ1-1; V gene: TRBV12-3/TRBV12-4; D gene: NA; clone size: NA; CDR3 DNA: TGTGCCAGTAGCATACCCCACGGAAACACTGAAGCTTTCTTT; CDR3 protein: CASSIPHGNTEAFF
J gene: TRBJ1-4; V gene: TRBV7-9; D gene: NA; clone size: few; CDR3 DNA: TGTGCCAGCAGCTTAGGGCACCCAGCTCTATCTAATGAAAAACTGTTTTTT; CDR3 protein: CASSLGHPALSNEKLFF
J gene: TRBJ2-1; V gene: TRBV6-6; D gene: NA; clone size: many; CDR3 DNA: TGTGCCAGCAGCCGGGACGGAAACTCCTACAATGAGCAGTTCTTC; CDR3 protein: CASSRDGNSYNEQFF
J gene: TRBJ2-7; V gene: TRBV11-2; D gene: TRBD1; clone size: NA; CDR3 DNA: TGTGCCAGTAACCGGACAGGGGAAGAGCAGTATTTC; CDR3 protein: CASNRTGEEQYF
J gene: TRBJ2-3; V gene: TRBV29-1; D gene: NA; clone size: few; CDR3 DNA: TGCAGCGTCTTACACCACACAGATACGCAGTATTTT; CDR3 protein: CSVLHHTDTQYF
J gene: TRBJ2-3; V gene: TRBV29-1; D gene: TRBD2; clone size: many; CDR3 DNA: TGCAGCGTTGTTGGCGGGAGGGGTGCAGATACGCAGTATTTT; CDR3 protein: CSVVGGRGADTQYF